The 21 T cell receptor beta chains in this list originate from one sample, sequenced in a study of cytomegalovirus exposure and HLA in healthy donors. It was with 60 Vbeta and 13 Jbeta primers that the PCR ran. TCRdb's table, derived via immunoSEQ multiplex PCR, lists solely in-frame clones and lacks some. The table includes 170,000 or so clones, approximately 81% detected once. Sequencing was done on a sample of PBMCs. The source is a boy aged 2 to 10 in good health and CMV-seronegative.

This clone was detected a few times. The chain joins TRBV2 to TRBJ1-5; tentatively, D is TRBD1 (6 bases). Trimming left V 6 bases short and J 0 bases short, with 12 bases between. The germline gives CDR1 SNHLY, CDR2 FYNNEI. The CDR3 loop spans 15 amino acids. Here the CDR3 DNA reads TGTGCCAGCAGAGAGACAGGTTTTAGCAATCAGCCCCAGCATTTT. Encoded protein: CASRETGFSNQPQHF. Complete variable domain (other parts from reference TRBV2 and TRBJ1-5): EPEVTQTPSHQVTQMGQEVILRCVPISNHLYFYWYRQILGQKVEFLVSFYNNEISEKSEIFDDQFSVERPDGSNFTLKIRSTKLEDSAMYFCASRETGFSNQPQHFGDGTRLSIL.

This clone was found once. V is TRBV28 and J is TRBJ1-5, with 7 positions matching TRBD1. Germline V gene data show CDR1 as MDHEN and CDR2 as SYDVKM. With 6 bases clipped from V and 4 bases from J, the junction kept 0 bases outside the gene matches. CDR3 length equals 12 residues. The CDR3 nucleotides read TGTGCCAGCAGGACAGGGAATCAGCCCCAGCATTTT. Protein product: CASRTGNQPQHF.

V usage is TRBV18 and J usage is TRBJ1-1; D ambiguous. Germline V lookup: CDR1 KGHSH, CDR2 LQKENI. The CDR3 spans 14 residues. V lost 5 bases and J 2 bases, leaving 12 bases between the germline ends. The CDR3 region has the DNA TGTGCCAGCTCAGCCGGTCAGGATAACACTGAAGCTTTCTTT. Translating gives CASSAGQDNTEAFF.

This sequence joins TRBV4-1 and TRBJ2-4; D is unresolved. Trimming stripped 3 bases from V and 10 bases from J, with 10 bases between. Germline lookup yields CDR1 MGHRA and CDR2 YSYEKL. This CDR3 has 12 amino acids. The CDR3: CASSHNTGIQYF. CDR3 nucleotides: TGCGCCAGCAGCCACAATACCGGTATTCAGTACTTC.

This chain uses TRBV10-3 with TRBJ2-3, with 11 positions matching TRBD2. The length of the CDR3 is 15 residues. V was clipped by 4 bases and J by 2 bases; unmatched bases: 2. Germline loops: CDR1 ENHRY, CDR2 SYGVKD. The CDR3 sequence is CAISGLAGNTDTQYF. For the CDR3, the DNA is TGTGCCATCAGTGGACTAGCGGGAAACACAGATACGCAGTATTTT.

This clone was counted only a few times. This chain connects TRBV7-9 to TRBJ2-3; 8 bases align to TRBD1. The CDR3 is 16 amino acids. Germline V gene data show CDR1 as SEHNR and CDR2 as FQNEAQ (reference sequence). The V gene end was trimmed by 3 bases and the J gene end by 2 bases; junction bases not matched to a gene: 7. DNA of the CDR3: TGTGCCAGCAGCTTCGCCGGGACAGGTCACACAGATACGCAGTATTTT. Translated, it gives CASSFAGTGHTDTQYF.

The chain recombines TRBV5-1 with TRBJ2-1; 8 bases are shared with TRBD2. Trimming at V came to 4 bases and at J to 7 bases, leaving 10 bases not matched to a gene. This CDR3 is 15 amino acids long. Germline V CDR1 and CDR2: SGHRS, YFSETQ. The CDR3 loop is CASSISGRGGNEQFF. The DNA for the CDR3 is TGCGCCAGCAGCATAAGCGGGAGAGGCGGGAATGAGCAGTTCTTC.

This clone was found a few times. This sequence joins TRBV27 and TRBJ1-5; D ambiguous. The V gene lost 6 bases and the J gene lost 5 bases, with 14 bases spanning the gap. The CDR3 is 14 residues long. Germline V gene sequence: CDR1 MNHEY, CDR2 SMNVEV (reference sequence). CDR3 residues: CASRLTASYQPQHF. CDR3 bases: TGTGCCAGCAGATTAACAGCAAGCTATCAGCCCCAGCATTTT.

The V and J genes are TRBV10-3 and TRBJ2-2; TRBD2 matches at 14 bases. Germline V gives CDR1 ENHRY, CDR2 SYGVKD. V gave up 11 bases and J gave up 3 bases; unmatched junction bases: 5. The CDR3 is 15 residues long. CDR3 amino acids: CAARGLAGDTGELFF. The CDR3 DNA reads TGTGCCGCTAGGGGACTAGCGGGAGACACCGGGGAGCTGTTTTTT.

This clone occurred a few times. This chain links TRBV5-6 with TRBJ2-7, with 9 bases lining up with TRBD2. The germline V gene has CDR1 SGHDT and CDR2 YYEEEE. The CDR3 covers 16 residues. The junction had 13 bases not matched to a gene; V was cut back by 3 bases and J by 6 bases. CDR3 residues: CASSSLRAGGPGEQYF. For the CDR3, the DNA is TGTGCCAGCAGCTCGTTAAGGGCGGGAGGGCCTGGCGAGCAGTACTTC.

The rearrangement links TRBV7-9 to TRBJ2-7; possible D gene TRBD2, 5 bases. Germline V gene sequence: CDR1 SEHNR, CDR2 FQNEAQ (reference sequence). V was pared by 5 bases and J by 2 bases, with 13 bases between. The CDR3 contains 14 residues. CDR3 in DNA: TGTGCCAGCAGCAACCCCACGGAGGCCTACGAGCAGTACTTC. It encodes CASSNPTEAYEQYF.

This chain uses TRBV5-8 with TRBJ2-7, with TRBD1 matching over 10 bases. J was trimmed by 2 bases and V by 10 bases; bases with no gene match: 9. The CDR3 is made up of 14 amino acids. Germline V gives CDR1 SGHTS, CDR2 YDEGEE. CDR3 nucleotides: TGTGCCGGGATGGGACAGGGGCAAGCCTACGAGCAGTACTTC. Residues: CAGMGQGQAYEQYF.

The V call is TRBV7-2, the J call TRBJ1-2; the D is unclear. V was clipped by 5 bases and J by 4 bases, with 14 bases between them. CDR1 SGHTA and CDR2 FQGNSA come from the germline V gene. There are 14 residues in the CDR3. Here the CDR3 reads CASSLSSVFYGYTF. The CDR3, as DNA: TGTGCCAGCAGCCTGAGCTCCGTCTTCTATGGCTACACCTTC.

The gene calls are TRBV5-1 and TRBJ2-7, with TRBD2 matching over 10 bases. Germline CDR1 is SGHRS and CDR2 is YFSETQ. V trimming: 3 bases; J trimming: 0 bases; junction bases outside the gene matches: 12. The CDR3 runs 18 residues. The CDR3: CASSSPTASSGSSYEQYF. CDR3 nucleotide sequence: TGCGCCAGCAGCTCGCCAACCGCTTCTAGCGGGAGCTCCTACGAGCAGTACTTC.

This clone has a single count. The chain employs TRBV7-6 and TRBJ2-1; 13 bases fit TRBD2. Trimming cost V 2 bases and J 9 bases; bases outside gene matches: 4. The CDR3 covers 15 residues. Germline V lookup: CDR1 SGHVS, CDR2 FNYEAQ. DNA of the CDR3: TGTGCCAGCAGCTTAACTAGCGGGAGGGCCGTTGAGCAGTTCTTC. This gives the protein CASSLTSGRAVEQFF.

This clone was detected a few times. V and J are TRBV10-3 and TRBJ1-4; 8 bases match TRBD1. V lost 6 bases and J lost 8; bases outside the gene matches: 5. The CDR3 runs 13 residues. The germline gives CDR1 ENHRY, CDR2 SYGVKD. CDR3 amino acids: CAISDRGGEKLFF. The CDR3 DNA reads TGTGCCATCAGCGACAGGGGAGGCGAAAAACTGTTTTTT.

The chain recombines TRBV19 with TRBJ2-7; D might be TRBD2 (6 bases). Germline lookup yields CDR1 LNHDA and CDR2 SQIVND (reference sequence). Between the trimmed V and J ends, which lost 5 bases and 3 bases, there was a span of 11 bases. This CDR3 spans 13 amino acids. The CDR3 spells CASSAGTDYEQYF. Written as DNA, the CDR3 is TGTGCCAGTAGTGCGGGGACCGACTACGAGCAGTACTTC.

CDR3 sequence: CASSELDRGPSSYNSPLHF. The CDR3 region has the DNA TGTGCCAGCAGTGAACTGGACAGGGGGCCAAGCTCCTATAATTCACCCCTCCACTTT. The rearrangement joins TRBV2 to TRBJ1-6; 11 bases are shared with TRBD1. The CDR3 totals 19 residues. With 2 bases clipped from V and 0 bases from J, the junction kept 6 bases outside the gene matches. Germline V gene data show CDR1 as SNHLY and CDR2 as FYNNEI.

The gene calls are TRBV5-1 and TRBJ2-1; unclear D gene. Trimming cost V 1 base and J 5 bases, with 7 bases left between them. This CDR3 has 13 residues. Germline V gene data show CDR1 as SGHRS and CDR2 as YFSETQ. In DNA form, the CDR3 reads TGCGCCAGCAGCTTGCCGAGTAACAATGAGCAGTTCTTC. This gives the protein CASSLPSNNEQFF.

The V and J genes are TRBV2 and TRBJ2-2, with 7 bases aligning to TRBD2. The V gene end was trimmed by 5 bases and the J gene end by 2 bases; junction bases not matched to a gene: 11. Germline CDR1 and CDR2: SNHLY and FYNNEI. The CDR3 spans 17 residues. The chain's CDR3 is CASSPLASGDNTGELFF. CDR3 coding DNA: TGTGCCAGCAGTCCACTCGCTAGCGGCGATAACACCGGGGAGCTGTTTTTT.

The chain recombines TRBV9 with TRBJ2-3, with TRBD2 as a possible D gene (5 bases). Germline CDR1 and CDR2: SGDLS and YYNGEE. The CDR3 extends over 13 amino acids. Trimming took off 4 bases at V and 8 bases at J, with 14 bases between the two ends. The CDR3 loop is CASSTGNRGTQYF. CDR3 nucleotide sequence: TGTGCCAGCAGCACCGGGAACCGGGGTACGCAGTATTTT.